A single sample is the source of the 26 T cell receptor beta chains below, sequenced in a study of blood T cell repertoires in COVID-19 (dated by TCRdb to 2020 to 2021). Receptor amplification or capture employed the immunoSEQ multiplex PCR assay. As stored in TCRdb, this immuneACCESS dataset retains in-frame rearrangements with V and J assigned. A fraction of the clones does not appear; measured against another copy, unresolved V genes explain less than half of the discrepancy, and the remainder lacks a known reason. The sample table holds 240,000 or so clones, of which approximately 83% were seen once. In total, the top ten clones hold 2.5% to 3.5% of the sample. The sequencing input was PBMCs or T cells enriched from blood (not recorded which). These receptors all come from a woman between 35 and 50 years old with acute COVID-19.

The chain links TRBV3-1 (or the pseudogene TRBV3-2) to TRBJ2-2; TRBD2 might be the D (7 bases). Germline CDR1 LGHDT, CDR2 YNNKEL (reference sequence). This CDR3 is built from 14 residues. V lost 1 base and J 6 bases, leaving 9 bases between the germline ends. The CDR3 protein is CASSQGGGAGELFF. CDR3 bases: TGTGCCAGCAGCCAAGGAGGGGGGGCCGGGGAGCTGTTTTTT.

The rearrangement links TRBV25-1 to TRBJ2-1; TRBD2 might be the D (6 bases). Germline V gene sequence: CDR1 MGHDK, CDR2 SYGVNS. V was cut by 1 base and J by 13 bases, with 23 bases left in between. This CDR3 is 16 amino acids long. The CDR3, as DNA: TGTGCCAGCAGTGAATTGGGCTTAGCGGAGTCAGGACCCCAGTTCTTC. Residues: CASSELGLAESGPQFF.

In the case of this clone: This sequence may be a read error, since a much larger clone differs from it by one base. The CDR3 loop reads CASSNDRAYEQYF. The CDR3 nucleotides are TGTGCCAGCAGCAACGACAGGGCCTACGAGCAGTACTTC. The chain recombines TRBV7-9 with TRBJ2-7; 7 nucleotides agree with TRBD1. The V segment lost 5 bases and the J segment 2 bases; nucleotides outside the gene matches: 3. The CDR3 has 13 residues. CDR1 SEHNR and CDR2 FQNEAQ come from the germline V gene (reference sequence).

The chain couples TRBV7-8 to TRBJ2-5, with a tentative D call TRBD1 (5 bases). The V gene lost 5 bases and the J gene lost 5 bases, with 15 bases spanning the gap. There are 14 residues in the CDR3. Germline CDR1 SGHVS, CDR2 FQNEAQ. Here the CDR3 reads CASSPDSYGETQYF. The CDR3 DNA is TGTGCCAGCAGCCCAGACAGTTATGGGGAGACCCAGTACTTC.

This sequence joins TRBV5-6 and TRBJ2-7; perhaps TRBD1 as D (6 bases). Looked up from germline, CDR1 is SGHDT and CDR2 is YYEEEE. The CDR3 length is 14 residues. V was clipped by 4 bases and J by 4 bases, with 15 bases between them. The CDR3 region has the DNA TGTGCCAGCAGCACGGGCCCAGGGGAATACGAGCAGTACTTC. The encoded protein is CASSTGPGEYEQYF.

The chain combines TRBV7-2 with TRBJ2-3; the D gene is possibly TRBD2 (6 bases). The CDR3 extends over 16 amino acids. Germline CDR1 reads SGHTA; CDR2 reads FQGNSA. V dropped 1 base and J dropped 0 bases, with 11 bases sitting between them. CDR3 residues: CASSLVAGISTDTQYF. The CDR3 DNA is TGTGCCAGCAGCTTAGTGGCGGGAATAAGCACAGATACGCAGTATTTT.

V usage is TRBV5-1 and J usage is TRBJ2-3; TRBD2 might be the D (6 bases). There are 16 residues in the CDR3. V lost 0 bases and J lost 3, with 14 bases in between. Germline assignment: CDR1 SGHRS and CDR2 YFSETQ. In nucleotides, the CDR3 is TGCGCCAGCAGCTTGGGGGTAGCGGAGAAAACAGATACGCAGTATTTT. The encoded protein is CASSLGVAEKTDTQYF.

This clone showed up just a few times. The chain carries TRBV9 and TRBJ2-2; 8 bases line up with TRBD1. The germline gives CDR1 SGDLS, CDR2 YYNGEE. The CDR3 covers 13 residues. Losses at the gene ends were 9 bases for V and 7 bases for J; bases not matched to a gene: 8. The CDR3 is CATQGAGGGELFF. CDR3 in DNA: TGTGCCACCCAGGGGGCCGGAGGCGGGGAGCTGTTTTTT. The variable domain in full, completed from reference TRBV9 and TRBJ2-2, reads DSGVTQTPKHLITATGQRVTLRCSPRSGDLSVYWYQQSLDQGLQFLIQYYNGEERAKGNILERFSAQQFPDLHSELNLSSLELGDSALYFCATQGAGGGELFFGEGSRLTVL.

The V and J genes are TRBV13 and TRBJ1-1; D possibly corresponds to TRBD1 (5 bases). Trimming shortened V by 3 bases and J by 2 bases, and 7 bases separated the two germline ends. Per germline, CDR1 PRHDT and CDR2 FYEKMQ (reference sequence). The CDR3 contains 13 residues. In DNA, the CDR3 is TGTGCCAGCAGCTTTGACAGAAACACTGAAGCTTTCTTT. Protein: CASSFDRNTEAFF.

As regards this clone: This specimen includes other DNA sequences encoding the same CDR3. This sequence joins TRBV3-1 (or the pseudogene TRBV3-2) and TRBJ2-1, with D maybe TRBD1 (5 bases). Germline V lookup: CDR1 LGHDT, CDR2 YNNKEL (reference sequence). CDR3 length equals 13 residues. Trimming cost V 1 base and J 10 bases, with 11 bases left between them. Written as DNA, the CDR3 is TGTGCCAGCAGCCAAGGGGGCTCGGGCGAGCAGTTCTTC. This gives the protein CASSQGGSGEQFF.

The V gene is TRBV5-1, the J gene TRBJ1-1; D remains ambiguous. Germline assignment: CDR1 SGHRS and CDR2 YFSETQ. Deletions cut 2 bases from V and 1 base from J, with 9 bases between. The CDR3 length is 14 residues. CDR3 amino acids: CASSFGSGNTEAFF. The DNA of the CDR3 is TGCGCCAGCAGCTTTGGGTCGGGGAACACTGAAGCTTTCTTT. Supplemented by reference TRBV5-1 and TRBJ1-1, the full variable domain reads KAGVTQTPRYLIKTRGQQVTLSCSPISGHRSVSWYQQTPGQGLQFLFEYFSETQRNKGNFPGRFSGRQFSNSRSEMNVSTLELGDSALYLCASSFGSGNTEAFFGQGTRLTVV.

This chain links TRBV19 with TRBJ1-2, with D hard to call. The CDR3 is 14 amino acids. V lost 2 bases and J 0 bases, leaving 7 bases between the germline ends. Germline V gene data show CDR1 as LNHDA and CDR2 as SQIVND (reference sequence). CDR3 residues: CASSIPGANYGYTF. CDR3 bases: TGTGCCAGTAGTATACCGGGAGCTAACTATGGCTACACCTTC.

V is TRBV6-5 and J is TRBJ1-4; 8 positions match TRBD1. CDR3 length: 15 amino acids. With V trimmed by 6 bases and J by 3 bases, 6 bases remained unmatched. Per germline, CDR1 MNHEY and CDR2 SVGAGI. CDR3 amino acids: CASRPRTGPNEKLFF. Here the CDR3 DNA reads TGTGCCAGCAGACCACGGACAGGGCCTAATGAAAAACTGTTTTTT.

The CDR3 spells CASSLRQGAGGNTIYF. CDR3 bases: TGTGCCAGCAGCCTTCGACAGGGCGCCGGTGGAAACACCATATATTTT. The V and J genes are TRBV5-8 and TRBJ1-3, with 7 bases fitting TRBD1. This CDR3 is built from 16 residues. From germline, CDR1 is SGHTS and CDR2 YDEGEE. With V trimmed by 4 bases and J by 3 bases, 10 bases remained unmatched.

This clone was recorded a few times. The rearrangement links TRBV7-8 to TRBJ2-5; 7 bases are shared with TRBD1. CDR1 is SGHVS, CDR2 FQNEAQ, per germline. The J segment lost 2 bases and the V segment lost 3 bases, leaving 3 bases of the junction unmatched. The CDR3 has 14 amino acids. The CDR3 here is CASSFTGVQETQYF. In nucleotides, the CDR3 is TGTGCCAGCAGCTTCACAGGGGTGCAAGAGACCCAGTACTTC.

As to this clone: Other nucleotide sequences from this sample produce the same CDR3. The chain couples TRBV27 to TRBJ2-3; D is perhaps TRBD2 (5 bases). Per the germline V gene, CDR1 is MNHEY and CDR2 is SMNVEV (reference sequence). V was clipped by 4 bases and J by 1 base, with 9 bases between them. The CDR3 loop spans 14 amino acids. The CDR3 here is CASSSRGRTDTQYF. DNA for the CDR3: TGTGCCAGCAGTTCCCGGGGTCGCACAGATACGCAGTATTTT.

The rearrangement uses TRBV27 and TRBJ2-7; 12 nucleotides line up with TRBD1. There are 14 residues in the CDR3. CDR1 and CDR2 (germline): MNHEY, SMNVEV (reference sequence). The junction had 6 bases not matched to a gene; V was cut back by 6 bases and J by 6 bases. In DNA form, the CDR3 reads TGTGCCAGCAGCCGGGACAGGGGGCTTGGCGAGCAGTACTTC. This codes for CASSRDRGLGEQYF.

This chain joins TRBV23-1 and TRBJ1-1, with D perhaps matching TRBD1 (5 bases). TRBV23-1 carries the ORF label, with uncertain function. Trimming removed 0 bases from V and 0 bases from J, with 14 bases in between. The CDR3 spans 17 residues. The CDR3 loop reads CASSQSRSGQLNTEAFF. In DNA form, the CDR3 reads TGCGCCAGCAGTCAATCGAGGTCAGGGCAATTGAACACTGAAGCTTTCTTT.

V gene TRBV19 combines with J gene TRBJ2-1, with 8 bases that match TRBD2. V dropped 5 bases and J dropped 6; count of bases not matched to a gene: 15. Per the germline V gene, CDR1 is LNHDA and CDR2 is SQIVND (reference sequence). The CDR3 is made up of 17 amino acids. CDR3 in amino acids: CASSLIWAGGLLNEQFF. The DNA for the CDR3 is TGTGCCAGTAGTTTGATTTGGGCGGGAGGCCTTCTCAATGAGCAGTTCTTC.

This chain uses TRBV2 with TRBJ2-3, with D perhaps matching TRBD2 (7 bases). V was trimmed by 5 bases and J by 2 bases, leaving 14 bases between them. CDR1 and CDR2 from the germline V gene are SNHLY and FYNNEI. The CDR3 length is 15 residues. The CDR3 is CASSQEGGYTDTQYF. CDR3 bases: TGTGCCAGCAGTCAAGAGGGGGGGTACACAGATACGCAGTATTTT.

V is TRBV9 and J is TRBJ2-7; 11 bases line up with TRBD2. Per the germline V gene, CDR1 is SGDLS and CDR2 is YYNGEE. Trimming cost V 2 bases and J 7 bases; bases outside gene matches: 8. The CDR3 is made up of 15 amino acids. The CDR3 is CASSVGTSGRREQYF. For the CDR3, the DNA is TGTGCCAGCAGCGTGGGGACTAGCGGACGTAGGGAGCAGTACTTC.

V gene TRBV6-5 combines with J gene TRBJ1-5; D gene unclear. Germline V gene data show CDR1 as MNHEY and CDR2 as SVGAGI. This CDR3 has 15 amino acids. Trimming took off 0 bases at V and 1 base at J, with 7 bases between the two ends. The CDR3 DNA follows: TGTGCCAGCAGTTACTCTAGGGAGAGCAATCAGCCCCAGCATTTT. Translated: CASSYSRESNQPQHF.

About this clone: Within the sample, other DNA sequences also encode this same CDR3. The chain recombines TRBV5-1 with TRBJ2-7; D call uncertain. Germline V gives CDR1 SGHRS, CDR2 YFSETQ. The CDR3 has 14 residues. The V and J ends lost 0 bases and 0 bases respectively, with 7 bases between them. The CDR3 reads CASSLGQNSYEQYF. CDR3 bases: TGCGCCAGCAGCTTGGGCCAGAACTCCTACGAGCAGTACTTC. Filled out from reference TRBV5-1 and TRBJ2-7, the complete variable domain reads KAGVTQTPRYLIKTRGQQVTLSCSPISGHRSVSWYQQTPGQGLQFLFEYFSETQRNKGNFPGRFSGRQFSNSRSEMNVSTLELGDSALYLCASSLGQNSYEQYFGPGTRLTVT.

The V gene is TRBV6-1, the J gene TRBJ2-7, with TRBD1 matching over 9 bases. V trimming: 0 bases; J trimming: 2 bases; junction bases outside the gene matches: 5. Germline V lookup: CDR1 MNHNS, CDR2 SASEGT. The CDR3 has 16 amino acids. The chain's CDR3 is CASSEAGQGRPYEQYF. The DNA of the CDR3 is TGTGCCAGCAGTGAAGCAGGACAGGGGAGGCCCTACGAGCAGTACTTC.

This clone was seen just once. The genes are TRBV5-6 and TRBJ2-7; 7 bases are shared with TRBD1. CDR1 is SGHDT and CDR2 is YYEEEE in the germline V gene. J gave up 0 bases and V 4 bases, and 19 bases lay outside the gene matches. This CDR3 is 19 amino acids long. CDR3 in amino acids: CASSPTRGNPYLSSYEQYF. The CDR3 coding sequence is TGTGCCAGCAGCCCTACCAGGGGGAACCCCTACTTGAGCTCCTACGAGCAGTACTTC. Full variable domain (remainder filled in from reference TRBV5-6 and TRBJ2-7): DAGVTQSPTHLIKTRGQQVTLRCSPKSGHDTVSWYQQALGQGPQFIFQYYEEEERQRGNFPDRFSGHQFPNYSSELNVNALLLGDSALYLCASSPTRGNPYLSSYEQYFGPGTRLTVT.

In nucleotides, the CDR3 is TGCGCCAGCAGCCAAGTTAGGAGGGTGGATACGCAGTATTTT. As protein: CASSQVRRVDTQYF. The chain links TRBV4-1 to TRBJ2-3; D may be TRBD2 (6 bases). Trimming took 1 base from V and 6 from J, leaving 11 bases between them. The germline gives CDR1 MGHRA, CDR2 YSYEKL. This CDR3 spans 14 amino acids.